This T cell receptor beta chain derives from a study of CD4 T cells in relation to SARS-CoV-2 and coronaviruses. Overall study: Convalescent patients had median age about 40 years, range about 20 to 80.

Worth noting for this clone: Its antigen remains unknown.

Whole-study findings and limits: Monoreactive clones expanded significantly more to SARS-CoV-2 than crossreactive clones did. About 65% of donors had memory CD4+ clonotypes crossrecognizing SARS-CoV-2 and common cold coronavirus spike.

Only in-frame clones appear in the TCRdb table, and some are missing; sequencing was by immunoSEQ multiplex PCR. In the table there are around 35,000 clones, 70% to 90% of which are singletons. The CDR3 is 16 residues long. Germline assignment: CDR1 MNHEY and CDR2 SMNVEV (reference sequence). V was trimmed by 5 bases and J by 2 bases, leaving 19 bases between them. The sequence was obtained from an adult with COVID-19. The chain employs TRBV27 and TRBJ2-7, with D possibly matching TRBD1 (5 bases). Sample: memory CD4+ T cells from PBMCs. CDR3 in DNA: TGTGCCAGCAGTCCCAATCCGACAGTCCCAACCTACGAGCAGTACTTC. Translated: CASSPNPTVPTYEQYF.